The 10 T cell receptor beta chains in this list originate from one sample, sequenced in a study of T cells in Graves' hyperthyroidism and ophthalmopathy. TCR beta CDR3 sequences were amplified from RNA transcripts. First-round RT-PCR with HTBI primers amplified the TCR CDR3 region. TCRdb ran MiXCR on the multiplex PCR reads and lists one entry per CDR3 protein. The repertoire holds 530,000 or so distinct CDR3 sequences, with roughly 50% as singletons. The material sequenced was peripheral blood or thyroid tissue (not recorded which). The receptors were sampled from a woman younger than 35 with Graves' hyperthyroidism.

The chain joins TRBV29-1 to TRBJ1-1; TRBD1 agrees at 8 bases. Germline CDR1 and CDR2: SQVTM and ANQGSEA. This CDR3 comprises 14 residues. V lost 4 bases to trimming and J lost 1 base; unmatched junction nucleotides: 5. The DNA for the CDR3 is TGCAGCGTTGTAGCCGGGACAGGGAACACTGAAGCTTTCTTT. Protein product: CSVVAGTGNTEAFF.

This clonotype was seen many times. The chain links TRBV24-1 to TRBJ2-5; 7 bases are shared with TRBD1. V lost 4 bases to trimming and J lost 3 bases; unmatched junction nucleotides: 13. The germline V gene encodes CDR1 KGHDR and CDR2 SFDVKD. This CDR3 region has 17 residues. CDR3 in DNA: TGTGCCACCAGTGACCCCCTAACAGGGGTGTCAGAAGAGACCCAGTACTTC. This codes for CATSDPLTGVSEETQYF.

Concerning this clonotype: This clone may be a read error of a much larger clone one base away. The chain combines TRBV6-5 with TRBJ2-5; 14 nucleotides align to TRBD2. CDR3 length: 17 amino acids. Germline CDR1 reads MNHEY; CDR2 reads SVGAGI. This CDR3 reads CASRRGLAGGIQESQYF. The CDR3 DNA reads as TGTGCCAGCAGGCGCGGACTAGCGGGAGGCATCCAAGAGTCCCAGTACTTC.

In this sample, this clonotype turned up many times. The chain is built from TRBV29-1 and TRBJ2-5; D possibly matches TRBD1 or TRBD2 (5 bases each). The CDR3 has 13 residues. Germline V gene lookup returns CDR1 SQVTM and CDR2 ANQGSEA. V was cut by 7 bases and J by 1 base, with 13 bases left in between. CDR3 in amino acids: CSATGATQETQYF. The CDR3 DNA reads TGCAGCGCCACCGGGGCTACCCAAGAGACCCAGTACTTC.

This clonotype has at least ten counts. The rearrangement uses TRBV20-1 and TRBJ2-5, with D unresolved. The germline V gene has CDR1 DFQATT and CDR2 SNEGSKA (reference sequence). V lost 3 bases, J lost 1 base, and 12 bases lay in between. The CDR3 contains 14 residues. CDR3 sequence (DNA): TGCAGTGCTAGGCTAGACGGTGGCCAAGAGACCCAGTACTTC. Translation: CSARLDGGQETQYF.

This clonotype was counted many times. This rearrangement joins TRBV12-5 to TRBJ1-5, with D hard to call. CDR1 is LGHNT and CDR2 is FRNRAP in the germline V gene. This CDR3 spans 11 amino acids. The ends were cut back, 5 bases at V and 7 bases at J, with 6 bases in the middle. CDR3 in amino acids: CASGNWQPQHF. CDR3 coding DNA: TGTGCTAGTGGTAACTGGCAGCCCCAGCATTTT.

This clonotype appeared many times. The CDR3 sequence: CASSGTGVDQPQHF. CDR3 in DNA: TGTGCCAGCAGTGGAACAGGGGTAGATCAGCCCCAGCATTTT. The chain combines TRBV2 with TRBJ1-5; 7 bases are shared with TRBD1. The V gene's germline CDR1 is SNHLY and CDR2 FYNNEI. V lost 4 bases and J lost 5; bases outside the gene matches: 5. The CDR3 runs 14 residues.

At least ten counts were recorded for this clonotype. V is TRBV6-2 or TRBV6-3 and J is TRBJ2-7, with 7 bases identical to TRBD2. The CDR3 sequence is 15 residues long. The ends lost 6 bases at V and 0 bases at J; junction bases unmatched: 8. Germline V gene sequence: CDR1 MNHEY, CDR2 SVGEGT. The CDR3 protein is CASSLLAVGSYEQYF. Written as DNA, the CDR3 is TGTGCCAGCAGCCTGCTAGCGGTTGGCTCCTACGAGCAGTACTTC.

The chain employs TRBV3-1 and TRBJ2-7, with D unresolved. The CDR3 loop spans 13 amino acids. The germline V gene encodes CDR1 LGHDT and CDR2 YNNKEL (reference sequence). V was trimmed by 4 bases and J by 4 bases, leaving 11 bases between them. CDR3 residues: CASSPSDGYEQYF. Here the CDR3 DNA reads TGTGCCAGCAGCCCGTCGGACGGTTACGAGCAGTACTTC.

With respect to this clonotype: The junction shows a germline mismatch at one end, possibly a read error. The rearrangement joins TRBV20-1 to TRBJ2-7; D might be TRBD2 (5 bases). The CDR3 contains 13 residues. CDR1 is DFQATT and CDR2 is SNEGSKA in the germline V gene (reference sequence). The CDR3 region is CSARAARGSEQYF. CDR3 sequence (DNA): TGCAGCGCTAGAGCTGCCCGGGGTAGCGAGCAGTACTTC.